This T cell receptor beta chain comes out of a study of blood T cell repertoires in COVID-19. This clone has a single count. The data were produced by immunoSEQ multiplex PCR, yet TCRdb's version contains in-frame clones alone and is incomplete. This sample has around 180,000 clones; 88% occur once, and the top ten carry 20% to 30%. Specimen: peripheral blood. The receptor's source is a man in his fifties or sixties with acute or convalescent COVID-19.

The CDR3 sequence is CASSRGGQGVPGYTF. Here the CDR3 DNA reads TGTGCCAGCAGCCGGGGAGGACAGGGCGTCCCCGGCTACACCTTC. The V and J genes are TRBV5-4 and TRBJ1-2; TRBD1 matches 8 bases. The V and J ends lost 4 bases and 8 bases, in that order; junction bases with no gene match: 13. CDR1 and CDR2 from the germline V gene are SGHNT and YYREEE (reference sequence). The CDR3 runs 15 residues.